These 27 T cell receptor beta chains came from one sample sequenced in a study of cytotoxic CD8 clonotypes in ibrutinib-treated CLL. Repertoires were generated with immunoSEQ multiplex PCR, while TCRdb's copy carries only in-frame clones and drops some. The table lists roughly 70,000 clones, approximately 90% of them singletons. The material was PBMCs, obtained after 12 months of ibrutinib treatment. These receptors all come from a human donor with chronic lymphocytic leukemia.

This chain connects TRBV6-5 to TRBJ2-1; a weak D match, TRBD2 (6 bases). Trimming removed 2 bases from V and 9 bases from J, with 17 bases in between. This CDR3 has 15 amino acids. Germline CDR1 is MNHEY and CDR2 is SVGAGI. For the CDR3, the DNA is TGTGCCAGCAGTTACGGTGGCGGGAACTCTCTTGAGCAGTTCTTC. Amino acid sequence: CASSYGGGNSLEQFF.

About this clone itself: A much larger clone sits a single nucleotide away, making a read error possible. The chain combines TRBV28 with TRBJ1-2; D gene unclear. From germline, CDR1 is MDHEN and CDR2 SYDVKM. This CDR3 has 13 residues. The CDR3 DNA is TGTGCCAGCAGTGAAGAGTTTAACTATGGCTACATCTTC. As protein: CASSEEFNYGYIF.

V and J are TRBV19 and TRBJ1-5; 7 bases are a match to TRBD1. V was pared by 5 bases and J by 6 bases, with 10 bases of the junction left unmatched. The CDR3 sequence is 15 residues long. Germline values: CDR1 LNHDA, CDR2 SQIVND (reference sequence). In DNA, the CDR3 is TGTGCCAGTAGTTTGGGTCGGGCAGGGGGTCAGCCCCAGCATTTT. This encodes CASSLGRAGGQPQHF.

The chain employs TRBV9 and TRBJ2-2; D unclear. Germline V gene sequence: CDR1 SGDLS, CDR2 YYNGEE. The germline V and J ends were trimmed by 2 bases and 1 base, with 9 bases remaining between them. This CDR3 has 15 amino acids. The CDR3 region is CASSVGWENTGELFF. As DNA, the CDR3 is TGTGCCAGCAGCGTTGGCTGGGAGAACACCGGGGAGCTGTTTTTT.

This rearrangement joins TRBV7-9 to TRBJ2-1, with TRBD1 identical over 7 bases. Trimming took 4 bases from V and 0 from J; bases not matched to a gene: 15. Germline V gene sequence: CDR1 SEHNR, CDR2 FQNEAQ (reference sequence). This CDR3 contains 19 residues. The DNA for the CDR3 is TGTGCCAGCAGCTATCGACAGGGTTTGAGGACCTTCTCCTACAATGAGCAGTTCTTC. This encodes CASSYRQGLRTFSYNEQFF.

The gene calls are TRBV19 and TRBJ2-7; 8 bases fit TRBD1. Trimming cost V 5 bases and J 4 bases; bases outside gene matches: 10. This CDR3 is 15 amino acids long. Germline lookup yields CDR1 LNHDA and CDR2 SQIVND (reference sequence). CDR3: CASSLGTGLTYEQYF. The CDR3, as DNA: TGTGCCAGTAGTTTAGGGACAGGCCTAACTTACGAGCAGTACTTC.

This chain links TRBV15 with TRBJ2-2, with D unresolved. Germline CDR1 is LNHNV and CDR2 is YYDKDF (reference sequence). The V and J ends lost 6 bases and 1 base respectively, with 9 bases between them. The CDR3 has 14 amino acids. In DNA, the CDR3 is TGTGCCACCAGTACTGGAGTGAACACCGGGGAGCTGTTTTTT. Translating gives CATSTGVNTGELFF.

This clone was observed a single time. The chain joins TRBV7-9 to TRBJ2-7, with a possible D match to TRBD2 (6 bases). In germline, CDR1 is SEHNR, CDR2 FQNEAQ (reference sequence). The length of the CDR3 is 15 residues. Deletions cut 3 bases from V and 4 bases from J, with 16 bases between. In DNA, the CDR3 is TGTGCCAGCAGCTTGGGGGACTTCCTGTCGTACGAGCAGTACTTC. Translation gives CASSLGDFLSYEQYF.

The V gene is TRBV5-1, the J gene TRBJ2-7; D may be TRBD1 (5 bases). Germline V CDR1 and CDR2: SGHRS, YFSETQ. V was shortened by 2 bases and J by 3 bases, with 9 bases between the two germline ends. The CDR3 extends over 13 amino acids. This CDR3 is CASSLPDSYEQYF. The CDR3 DNA sequence: TGCGCCAGCAGCTTACCAGACAGCTACGAGCAGTACTTC.

The chain employs TRBV2 and TRBJ2-5; 9 bases line up with TRBD2. The CDR3 is made up of 14 amino acids. The ends lost 7 bases at V and 5 bases at J; junction bases unmatched: 8. Germline CDR1 and CDR2: SNHLY and FYNNEI. For the CDR3, the DNA is TGTGCCAGCAAATTGGCGGGAGGGCAGGAGACCCAGTACTTC. Translation: CASKLAGGQETQYF. The variable domain in full, with the rest retrieved from reference TRBV2 and TRBJ2-5, is EPEVTQTPSHQVTQMGQEVILRCVPISNHLYFYWYRQILGQKVEFLVSFYNNEISEKSEIFDDQFSVERPDGSNFTLKIRSTKLEDSAMYFCASKLAGGQETQYFGPGTRLLVL.

CDR3 in amino acids: CASSPSSTGSNEQFF. CDR3 bases: TGTGCCAGCTCACCTTCGTCGACAGGGTCGAATGAGCAGTTCTTC. J is TRBJ2-1 and V is TRBV18, with 7 positions matching TRBD1. Germline V gene data show CDR1 as KGHSH and CDR2 as LQKENI. J lost 7 bases, V lost 3 bases, and 9 bases had no gene match. This CDR3 has 15 residues.

The sample holds one count of this clone. This chain connects TRBV19 to TRBJ2-2; 7 positions agree with TRBD2. V gave up 3 bases and J gave up 3 bases; unmatched junction bases: 7. CDR1 and CDR2 from the germline V gene are LNHDA and SQIVND (reference sequence). CDR3 size: 16 residues. The CDR3 DNA reads as TGTGCCAGTAGTATTATGGCGGGAGCAGACACCGGGGAGCTGTTTTTT. It codes for CASSIMAGADTGELFF.

CDR3 in amino acids: CARQPPGQGDTGELFF. The CDR3 DNA sequence: TGTGCCAGACAACCTCCGGGACAGGGGGACACCGGGGAGCTGTTTTTT. The chain joins TRBV6-4 to TRBJ2-2, with 11 bases aligning to TRBD1. The CDR3 runs 16 residues. Germline V gene lookup returns CDR1 MRHNA and CDR2 SNTAGT. J was trimmed by 3 bases and V by 9 bases; bases with no gene match: 9.

The chain couples TRBV4-3 to TRBJ2-1; D perhaps matches TRBD1 (5 bases). The CDR3 loop spans 16 amino acids. V lost 3 bases, J lost 3 bases, and 15 bases lay in between. The V gene's germline CDR1 is LGHNA and CDR2 YSLEER. CDR3 bases: TGCGCCAGCAGCCATGCGGTTTGGGGCGTCTACAATGAGCAGTTCTTC. It is translated as CASSHAVWGVYNEQFF.

The rearrangement uses TRBV5-6 and TRBJ2-2, with 10 bases lining up with TRBD1. Germline CDR1 SGHDT, CDR2 YYEEEE. The CDR3 sequence is 18 residues long. V lost 0 bases to trimming and J lost 5 bases; unmatched junction nucleotides: 10. CDR3 residues: CASSLAVTGGGRTGELFF. CDR3 DNA sequence: TGTGCCAGCAGCTTGGCCGTGACAGGGGGCGGGAGGACCGGGGAGCTGTTTTTT.

The V and J genes are TRBV19 and TRBJ2-7, with D hard to call. Germline-derived CDR1 and CDR2 are LNHDA and SQIVND (reference sequence). This CDR3 region has 11 residues. Trimming pared 6 bases from V and 2 bases from J, leaving 5 bases between. CDR3 nucleotides: TGTGCCAGTAGCCCTGCCTACGAGCAGTACTTC. Its translation is CASSPAYEQYF.

This clone appeared a few times. This chain links TRBV7-2 with TRBJ1-3; D is perhaps TRBD1 (6 bases). CDR3 length: 16 residues. From germline, CDR1 is SGHTA and CDR2 FQGNSA. The ends were cut back, 5 bases at V and 5 bases at J, with 19 bases in the middle. In DNA form, the CDR3 reads TGTGCCAGCAGCCCCCAGGGGAGCGCTTCTCGAAACACCATATATTTT. Protein: CASSPQGSASRNTIYF.

This chain connects TRBV4-2 to TRBJ2-2, with 14 bases aligning to TRBD2. This CDR3 comprises 16 residues. The V gene's germline CDR1 is LGHNA and CDR2 YNFKEQ. The V gene end was trimmed by 4 bases and the J gene end by 7 bases; junction bases not matched to a gene: 5. The CDR3 bases are TGTGCCAGCAGCCGACTAGCGGGAGGGCAGATCGGGGAGCTGTTTTTT. It specifies CASSRLAGGQIGELFF.

The rearrangement joins TRBV7-2 to TRBJ1-1, with D perhaps matching TRBD1 (6 bases). Trimming took off 1 base at V and 1 base at J, with 16 bases between the two ends. Germline V lookup: CDR1 SGHTA, CDR2 FQGNSA. CDR3 length: 17 amino acids. The chain's CDR3 is CASSLVPGMDRNTEAFF. The CDR3 DNA sequence: TGTGCCAGCAGCTTAGTACCGGGGATGGACAGGAACACTGAAGCTTTCTTT.

This chain joins TRBV7-2 and TRBJ2-1, with 7 bases aligning to TRBD1. CDR1 is SGHTA and CDR2 is FQGNSA in the germline V gene. With V trimmed by 3 bases and J by 0 bases, 2 bases remained unmatched. The CDR3 length is 15 residues. The CDR3 DNA is TGTGCCAGCAGCTTCCGACAGGGCTCCTACAATGAGCAGTTCTTC. The encoded protein is CASSFRQGSYNEQFF.

The chain employs TRBV11-2 and TRBJ2-3; D not certain. Germline V gene data show CDR1 as SGHAT and CDR2 as FQNNGV. V was cut by 1 base and J by 0 bases, with 8 bases left in between. This CDR3 contains 15 residues. CDR3 DNA sequence: TGTGCCAGCAGCTTAGTTAGTCCGAGCACAGATACGCAGTATTTT. This gives the protein CASSLVSPSTDTQYF. Based on the CDR3 plus reference TRBV11-2 and TRBJ2-3, the full variable domain is EAGVAQSPRYKIIEKRQSVAFWCNPISGHATLYWYQQILGQGPKLLIQFQNNGVVDDSQLPKDRFSAERLKGVDSTLKIQPAKLEDSAVYLCASSLVSPSTDTQYFGPGTRLTVL.

The V call is TRBV6-6, the J call TRBJ1-5; 10 nucleotides match TRBD1. Trimming took 6 bases from V and 6 from J; bases not matched to a gene: 11. From germline, CDR1 is MNHNY and CDR2 SVGAGI (reference sequence). CDR3 length: 16 residues. The CDR3 DNA is TGTGCCAGCAGAAGAGGGGACAGGGGAGATGGTCAGCCCCAGCATTTT. It specifies CASRRGDRGDGQPQHF.

The V call is TRBV28, the J call TRBJ2-1, with D perhaps TRBD2 (6 bases). The CDR3 totals 15 residues. Trimming shortened V by 6 bases and J by 3 bases, and 15 bases separated the two germline ends. Germline V lookup: CDR1 MDHEN, CDR2 SYDVKM. As DNA, the CDR3 is TGTGCCAGCAGGAAGACTAGTTCTTTCTACAATGAGCAGTTCTTC. This sequence encodes CASRKTSSFYNEQFF.

V is TRBV7-3 and J is TRBJ2-1, with 7 bases lining up with TRBD2. V gave up 5 bases and J gave up 4 bases; unmatched junction bases: 8. Germline assignment: CDR1 SGHTA and CDR2 FQGTGA. The CDR3 contains 15 residues. The CDR3 spells CASSRASGNYNEQFF. CDR3 coding DNA: TGTGCCAGCAGCCGGGCTAGCGGAAATTACAATGAGCAGTTCTTC. The variable domain in full, completed from reference TRBV7-3 and TRBJ2-1, reads GAGVSQTPSNKVTEKGKYVELRCDPISGHTALYWYRQSLGQGPEFLIYFQGTGAADDSGLPNDRFFAVRPEGSVSTLKIQRTERGDSAVYLCASSRASGNYNEQFFGPGTRLTVL.

This clone has a single count. The rearrangement uses TRBV7-2 and TRBJ2-3; D might be TRBD1 (5 bases). The V gene lost 4 bases and the J gene lost 4 bases, with 9 bases spanning the gap. The CDR3 has 13 residues. CDR1 is SGHTA, CDR2 FQGNSA, per germline. The chain's CDR3 is CASSSQGPDTQYF. The CDR3 DNA follows: TGTGCCAGCAGCTCTCAGGGCCCAGATACGCAGTATTTT.

This chain uses TRBV14 with TRBJ2-2, with TRBD2 matching 12 bases. Germline CDR1 SGHDN, CDR2 FVKESK. J gave up 6 bases and V 4 bases, and 3 bases lay outside the gene matches. This CDR3 comprises 15 residues. The DNA for the CDR3 is TGTGCCAGCAGCCGGAGACTAGCGGGAGCCGGGGAGCTGTTTTTT. Translated: CASSRRLAGAGELFF.

The chain joins TRBV7-8 to TRBJ2-1; TRBD2 matches at 10 bases. The germline V gene encodes CDR1 SGHVS and CDR2 FQNEAQ. The CDR3 consists of 16 residues. The junction had 8 bases not matched to a gene; V was cut back by 4 bases and J by 5 bases. The CDR3: CASSSLLAGPDNEQFF. The CDR3 DNA reads TGTGCCAGCAGCTCCTTACTAGCGGGGCCGGACAATGAGCAGTTCTTC.